This T cell receptor (beta chain) was identified during a study of spatial heterogeneity in lung cancer (dated by TCRdb to 2018 to 2020). The study in broad terms: Beta-chain transcripts were consistently detected in greater numbers than alpha-chain transcripts, which likely reflects a higher abundance of beta-chain transcripts. In the raw uncorrected reads, each unique combination of TCR and UMI appeared on average more than ten times. TCR alpha and beta repertoires were quantitatively compared across multiple tumor regions, matched nontumor lung and blood in non-small cell lung cancer. Nonsynonymous mutation counts, determined by whole-exome sequencing of tumor tissue, were related to TCR repertoire features. Both alpha and beta chains were TCR-sequenced in hundreds of tumor regions, approximately 64 matched nontumor lung samples and 56 PBMC samples obtained at surgery. Results and caveats for the whole study, not just this receptor: Additional single-cell paired TCR alpha and beta sequencing was considered necessary to confirm, at a functional level, the hypothesis that regional TCRs recognize regional mutations. Ubiquitous expanded tumor TCRs showed up in blood more often at tumor resection than at routine follow-up.

To prepare the library, 5' RACE was applied. TCRdb names NextSeq 500 as the instrument used. In the TCR library protocol, a unique molecular identifier was attached to each TCR cDNA molecule so that PCR and sequencing errors could be corrected. As for the authors' bioinformatics: TCR identification, UMI-based error correction and CDR3 extraction were performed with Decombinator tools. Expanded TCRs were defined as those above a frequency of 2 per 1,000, corresponding to the top 1% of the tumor frequency distribution. Renyi diversity was calculated using the R vegan package after each repertoire was subsampled 100 times to 5,000 TCRs. CDR3 similarity networks were constructed using string-kernel similarity of amino acid triplets, with links drawn between CDR3s whose pairwise similarity was above 0.82. The public reads were reanalyzed by TCRdb: fastp trimming at Q25, MiXCR alignment, in-frame beta chains only. All rows with the same CDR3 protein become a single entry with the most common DNA and genes. V and J calls and clone size were set by TCRdb, not the authors. Across this sample there are 23,000 or so distinct CDR3 sequences, with roughly 7% seen only once. Roughly an eighth of the sample rests with the top ten.

The V end loses 11 bases and the J end loses 4 bases, and a stretch of 17 bases separates them. The germline V gene supplies CDR1 MNHEY and CDR2 SVGAGI. The CDR3 sequence holds 13 residues, the cysteine and phenylalanine included. Only CDR3 DNA remains: 39 bases, in frame from the first base. What this sample's time point label stands for: sample taken at primary tumor resection. Without any cell sorting, TCR sequencing was performed on whole RNA extracted either from tumor and nontumor lung tissue or from cryopreserved PBMC samples. Donors were about 70 patients with early-stage, untreated non-small cell lung cancer from the lung TRACERx cohort. Patients were selected for TCR sequencing only if sufficient RNA was available from at least two tumor regions. Points on this clonotype: Its binding antigen is unknown. No quality values exist for individual bases; no much larger clone is one base distant.

The sequence was obtained from a male donor with early-stage non-small cell lung cancer. The V and J genes are TRBV6-5 and TRBJ1-1; the D gene is perhaps TRBD1, on 5 matching bases. Sequencing was performed on PBMCs, taken at surgery. The DNA sequence is given as TGTGCCTCGTGGAGGGGAGAGGGCACTGAAGCTTTCTTT. It translates as CASWRGEGTEAFF.